The 3 T cell receptor beta chains below come from one sample, sequenced in a study of cytomegalovirus exposure and HLA in healthy donors (dated by TCRdb to about 2017). Receptor libraries were prepared by the immunoSEQ multiplex PCR assay. For the multiplex PCR, a mixture combining 60 forward primers for TCR Vbeta segments and 13 reverse primers for TCR Jbeta segments was used. TCRdb obtained this table from immuneACCESS and retained in-frame rearrangements with V and J assigned. These tables miss some clones; where compared with another copy, unresolved V genes account for less than half of the shortfall, and the remainder is unexplained. Present in this sample are 100,000 to 150,000 clones, over 65% of which were seen just once. 15% to 25% of the sample belongs to the ten largest clones. The sample consisted of PBMCs. The receptors stem from a man aged 18 to 35 in good health and CMV-seropositive.

The chain is built from TRBV30 and TRBJ1-2; 9 bases line up with TRBD1. Trimming at V came to 3 bases and at J to 4 bases, leaving 9 bases not matched to a gene. The CDR3 spans 15 residues. Germline loops: CDR1 GTSNPN, CDR2 SVGIG (reference sequence). This chain's CDR3 is CAWRTSGTGPYGYTF. The DNA of the CDR3 is TGTGCCTGGAGAACATCCGGGACAGGGCCCTATGGCTACACCTTC.

The chain is built from TRBV5-1 and TRBJ1-2; weak D call: TRBD1 (5 bases). The CDR3 is 13 amino acids. Trimming cost V 4 bases and J 10 bases, with 17 bases left between them. Looked up from germline, CDR1 is SGHRS and CDR2 is YFSETQ. Written as DNA, the CDR3 is TGCGCCAGCAGCCAAGACAGAATGACGCTCTACACCTTC. Its protein product is CASSQDRMTLYTF.

The chain employs TRBV11-1 and TRBJ2-7, with D unresolved. Germline CDR1 reads SGHAT; CDR2 reads FQDESV (reference sequence). Trimming shortened V by 3 bases and J by 0 bases, and 6 bases separated the two germline ends. There are 13 residues in the CDR3. The CDR3 reads CASSFRGSYEQYF. The CDR3 nucleotides read TGTGCCAGCAGCTTTCGCGGCTCCTACGAGCAGTACTTC.